This T cell receptor (beta chain) stems from a study of graft-versus-host responses after intestinal transplantation. Profiling relied on immunoSEQ multiplex PCR, and the TCRdb table lists in-frame clones only, not all of them. Here the sample spans some 25,000 clones, 90% to 95% being singletons. Germline V lookup: CDR1 MNHNY, CDR2 SVGAGI (reference sequence). The CDR3 loop spans 15 amino acids. Trimming cost V 6 bases and J 2 bases; bases outside gene matches: 4. The source of this sequence is a human patient who received an intestinal transplant, so some T cells may come from the graft donor. Sequencing was performed on PBMCs, taken 39 to 40 days after intestinal transplant. The rearrangement links TRBV6-6 to TRBJ2-2; 9 bases fit TRBD2. The CDR3 bases are TGTGCCAGCAGAGGACTAGCGACAAACACCGGGGAGCTGTTTTTT. Translating it yields CASRGLATNTGELFF.